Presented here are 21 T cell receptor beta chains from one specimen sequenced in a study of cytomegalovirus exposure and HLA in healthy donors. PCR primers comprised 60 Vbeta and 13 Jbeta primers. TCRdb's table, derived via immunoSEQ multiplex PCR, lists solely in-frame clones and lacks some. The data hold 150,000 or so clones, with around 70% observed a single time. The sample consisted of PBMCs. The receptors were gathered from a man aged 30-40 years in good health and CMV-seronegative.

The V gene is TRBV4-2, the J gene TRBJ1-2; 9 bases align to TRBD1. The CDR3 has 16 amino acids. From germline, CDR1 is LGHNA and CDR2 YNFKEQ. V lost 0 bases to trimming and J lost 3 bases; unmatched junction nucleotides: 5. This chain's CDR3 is CASSQDQQGAYYGYTF. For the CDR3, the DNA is TGTGCCAGCAGCCAAGATCAACAGGGGGCTTACTATGGCTACACCTTC.

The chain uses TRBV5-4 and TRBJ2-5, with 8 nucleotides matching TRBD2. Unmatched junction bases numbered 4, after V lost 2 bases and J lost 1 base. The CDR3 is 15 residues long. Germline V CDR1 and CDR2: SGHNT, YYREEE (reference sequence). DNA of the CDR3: TGTGCCAGCAGCTTTTACGGGGGGGCCCAAGAGACCCAGTACTTC. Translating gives CASSFYGGAQETQYF. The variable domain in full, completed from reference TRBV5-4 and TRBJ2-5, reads ETGVTQSPTHLIKTRGQQVTLRCSSQSGHNTVSWYQQALGQGPQFIFQYYREEENGRGNFPPRFSGLQFPNYSSELNVNALELDDSALYLCASSFYGGAQETQYFGPGTRLLVL.

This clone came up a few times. The CDR3 nucleotides are TGTGCCAGCAGCTCGACAGGGGACAATGAAAAACTGTTTTTT. Protein product: CASSSTGDNEKLFF. The chain has TRBV5-4 and TRBJ1-4; 8 nucleotides line up with TRBD1. The CDR3 loop spans 14 amino acids. V trimming: 3 bases; J trimming: 5 bases; junction bases outside the gene matches: 3. Germline CDR1 reads SGHNT; CDR2 reads YYREEE (reference sequence).

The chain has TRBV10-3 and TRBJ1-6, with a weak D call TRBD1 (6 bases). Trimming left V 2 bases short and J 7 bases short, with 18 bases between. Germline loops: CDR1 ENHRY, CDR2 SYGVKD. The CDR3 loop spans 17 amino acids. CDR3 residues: CAISERQSGTKNSPLHF. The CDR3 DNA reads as TGTGCCATCAGTGAGAGACAATCCGGGACAAAAAATTCACCCCTCCACTTT.

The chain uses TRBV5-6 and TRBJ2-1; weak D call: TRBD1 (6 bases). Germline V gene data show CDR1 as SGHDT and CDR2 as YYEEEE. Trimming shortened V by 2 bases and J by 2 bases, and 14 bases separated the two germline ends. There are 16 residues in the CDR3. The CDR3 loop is CASSLAETGTYNEQFF. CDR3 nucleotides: TGTGCCAGCAGCTTAGCCGAGACAGGAACCTACAATGAGCAGTTCTTC.

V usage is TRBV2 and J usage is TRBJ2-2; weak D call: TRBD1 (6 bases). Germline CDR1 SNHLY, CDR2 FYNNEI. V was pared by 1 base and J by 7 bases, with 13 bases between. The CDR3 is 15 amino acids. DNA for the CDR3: TGTGCCAGCAGTGAAGGAGGGCAGGGGATCGGGGAGCTGTTTTTT. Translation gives CASSEGGQGIGELFF.

Written as DNA, the CDR3 is TGTGCCAGCAGTTCCTTCGGGACAGGGCCTAATTCACCCCTCCACTTT. Residues: CASSSFGTGPNSPLHF. V and J are TRBV6-6 and TRBJ1-6; 9 nucleotides match TRBD1. The CDR3 runs 16 residues. Germline values: CDR1 MNHNY, CDR2 SVGAGI (reference sequence). After removal of 4 bases from V and 6 bases from J, the junction contained 7 bases not matched to a gene.

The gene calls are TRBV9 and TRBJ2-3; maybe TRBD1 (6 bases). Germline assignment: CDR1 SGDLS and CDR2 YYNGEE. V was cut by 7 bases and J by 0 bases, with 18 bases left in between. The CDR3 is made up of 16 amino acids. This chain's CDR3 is CASGLRTAVSTDTQYF. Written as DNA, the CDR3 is TGTGCCAGCGGGTTGAGGACAGCCGTTAGCACAGATACGCAGTATTTT.

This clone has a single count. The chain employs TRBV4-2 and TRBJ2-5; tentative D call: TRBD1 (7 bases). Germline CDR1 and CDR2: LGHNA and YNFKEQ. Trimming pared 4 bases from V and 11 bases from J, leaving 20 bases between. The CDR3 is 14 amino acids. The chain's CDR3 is CASSPHITGEEQYF. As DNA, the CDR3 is TGTGCCAGCAGCCCCCATATCACAGGGGAGGAGCAGTACTTC.

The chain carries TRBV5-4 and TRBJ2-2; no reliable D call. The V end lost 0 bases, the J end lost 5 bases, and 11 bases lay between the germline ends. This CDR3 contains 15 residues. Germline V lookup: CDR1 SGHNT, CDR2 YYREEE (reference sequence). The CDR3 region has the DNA TGTGCCAGCAGCTTGGGCAGGCCTGGAACCGGGGAGCTGTTTTTT. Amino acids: CASSLGRPGTGELFF.

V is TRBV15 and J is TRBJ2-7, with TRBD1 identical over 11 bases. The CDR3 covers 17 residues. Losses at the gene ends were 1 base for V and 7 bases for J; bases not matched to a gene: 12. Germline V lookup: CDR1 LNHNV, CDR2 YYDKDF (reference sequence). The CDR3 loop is CATSRGGTGGIRGEQYF. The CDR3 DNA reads TGTGCCACCAGCAGAGGGGGGACAGGGGGTATCCGTGGTGAGCAGTACTTC.

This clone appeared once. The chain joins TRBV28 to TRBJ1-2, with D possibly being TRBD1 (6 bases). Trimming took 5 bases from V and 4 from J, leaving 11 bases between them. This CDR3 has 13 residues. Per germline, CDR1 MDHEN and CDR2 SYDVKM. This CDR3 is CASSPPDSYGYTF. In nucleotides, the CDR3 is TGTGCCAGCAGTCCACCGGACAGCTATGGCTACACCTTC.

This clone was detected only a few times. For the CDR3, the DNA is TGTGCCAGCAGTTACCGCCGCGGGTGTCGGGCTTTCTTT. Translating gives CASSYRRGCRAFF. J is TRBJ1-1 and V is TRBV6-7; D is undetermined. TRBV6-7 is an ORF, with its function uncertain. V lost 2 bases and J 11 bases, leaving 15 bases between the germline ends. The CDR3 is made up of 13 amino acids.

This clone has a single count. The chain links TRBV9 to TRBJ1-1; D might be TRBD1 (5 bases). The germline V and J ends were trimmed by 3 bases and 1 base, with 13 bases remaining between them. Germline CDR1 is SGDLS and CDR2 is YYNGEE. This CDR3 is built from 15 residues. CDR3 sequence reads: CASSASGWGNTEAFF. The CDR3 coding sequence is TGTGCCAGCAGCGCCTCAGGGTGGGGGAACACTGAAGCTTTCTTT.

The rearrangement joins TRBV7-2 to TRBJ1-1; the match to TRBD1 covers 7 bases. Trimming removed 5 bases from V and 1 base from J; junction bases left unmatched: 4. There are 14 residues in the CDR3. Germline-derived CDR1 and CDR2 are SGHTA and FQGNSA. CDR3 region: CASSLDRANTEAFF. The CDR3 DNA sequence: TGTGCCAGCAGCCTAGACAGGGCGAACACTGAAGCTTTCTTT.

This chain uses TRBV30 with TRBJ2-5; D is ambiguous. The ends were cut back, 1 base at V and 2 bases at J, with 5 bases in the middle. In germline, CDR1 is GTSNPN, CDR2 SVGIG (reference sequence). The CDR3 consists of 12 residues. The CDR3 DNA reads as TGTGCCTGGAGTGCGGTACAAGAGACCCAGTACTTC. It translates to CAWSAVQETQYF. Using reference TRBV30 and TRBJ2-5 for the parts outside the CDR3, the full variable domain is SQTIHQWPATLVQPVGSPLSLECTVEGTSNPNLYWYRQAAGRGLQLLFYSVGIGQISSEVPQNLSASRPQDRQFILSSKKLLLSDSGFYLCAWSAVQETQYFGPGTRLLVL.

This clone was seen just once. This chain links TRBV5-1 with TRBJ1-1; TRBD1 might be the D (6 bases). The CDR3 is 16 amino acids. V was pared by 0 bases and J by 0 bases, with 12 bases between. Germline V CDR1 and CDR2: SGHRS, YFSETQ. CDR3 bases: TGCGCCAGCAGCTTGGCAGGGGACCTCATGAACACTGAAGCTTTCTTT. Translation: CASSLAGDLMNTEAFF.

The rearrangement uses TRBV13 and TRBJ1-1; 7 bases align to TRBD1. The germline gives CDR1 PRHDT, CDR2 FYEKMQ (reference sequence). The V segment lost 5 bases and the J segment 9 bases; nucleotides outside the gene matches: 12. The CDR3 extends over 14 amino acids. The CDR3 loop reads CASSGDVNRGKAFF. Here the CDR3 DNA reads TGTGCCAGCAGCGGGGACGTAAACAGGGGAAAAGCTTTCTTT.

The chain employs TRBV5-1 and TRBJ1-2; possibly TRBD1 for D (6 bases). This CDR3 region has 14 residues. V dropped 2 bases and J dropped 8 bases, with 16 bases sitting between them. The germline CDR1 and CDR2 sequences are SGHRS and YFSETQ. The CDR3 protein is CASSFRGSGGGYTF. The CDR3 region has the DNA TGCGCCAGCAGCTTCAGGGGCTCGGGTGGAGGCTACACCTTC.

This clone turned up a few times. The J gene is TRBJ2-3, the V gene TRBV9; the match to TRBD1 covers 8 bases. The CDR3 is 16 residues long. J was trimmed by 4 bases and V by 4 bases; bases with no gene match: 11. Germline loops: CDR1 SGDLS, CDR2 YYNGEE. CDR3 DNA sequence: TGTGCCAGCAGCTCCCGGACAGGGAAGAGGGCAGATACGCAGTATTTT. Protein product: CASSSRTGKRADTQYF.

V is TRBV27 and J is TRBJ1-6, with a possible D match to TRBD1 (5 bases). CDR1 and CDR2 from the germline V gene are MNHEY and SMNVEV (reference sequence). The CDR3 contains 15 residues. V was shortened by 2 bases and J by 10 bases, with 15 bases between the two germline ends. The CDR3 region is CASSLRSGIGSPLHF. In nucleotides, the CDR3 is TGTGCCAGCAGTTTACGTTCAGGGATAGGATCACCCCTCCACTTT.